These 17 T cell receptor beta chains originate from one sample sequenced in a study of beta chain features in type 1 diabetes. The whole isolated RNA underwent reverse transcription, so sequencing captured expressed TCRB transcripts. TCRdb keeps only in-frame clones here, not all; method: immunoSEQ multiplex PCR. The sample records approximately 140,000 clones, roughly 50% being singletons. Source material: Tregs from blood. The receptors here all came from a man aged 18-30 years in good health.

This clone was seen a handful of times. The chain combines TRBV5-4 with TRBJ2-1; 16 nucleotides match TRBD2. The V segment lost 3 bases and the J segment 16 bases; nucleotides outside the gene matches: 7. Germline V gene lookup returns CDR1 SGHNT and CDR2 YYREEE (reference sequence). CDR3 length equals 14 residues. The CDR3 sequence: CASSSGTSGRANFF. DNA of the CDR3: TGTGCCAGCAGCTCAGGGACTAGCGGGAGGGCCAATTTCTTC.

The chain combines TRBV30 with TRBJ1-2; D gene unclear. The CDR3 is 13 residues long. Germline V gene lookup returns CDR1 GTSNPN and CDR2 SVGIG (reference sequence). Trimming pared 4 bases from V and 7 bases from J, leaving 16 bases between. CDR3: CAWTIDFNGGYTF. The DNA of the CDR3 is TGTGCCTGGACTATAGATTTTAATGGTGGCTACACCTTC.

The chain employs TRBV30 and TRBJ2-3, with a weak D call TRBD1 (6 bases). Germline V gives CDR1 GTSNPN, CDR2 SVGIG (reference sequence). This CDR3 comprises 14 residues. The V and J ends lost 3 bases and 0 bases respectively, with 10 bases between them. CDR3 coding DNA: TGTGCCTGGAGCCCAAGGGGGAGCACAGATACGCAGTATTTT. Amino acid sequence: CAWSPRGSTDTQYF.

The V gene is TRBV19, the J gene TRBJ2-7, with D possibly matching TRBD1 (5 bases). The CDR3 sequence is 13 residues long. The V gene's germline CDR1 is LNHDA and CDR2 SQIVND (reference sequence). Trimming stripped 2 bases from V and 3 bases from J, with 8 bases between. The CDR3 DNA is TGTGCCAGTAGTATAACAGGTCACTACGAGCAGTACTTC. Its protein product is CASSITGHYEQYF.

A single count supports this clone. This chain connects TRBV5-1 to TRBJ2-1; 9 bases agree with TRBD2. CDR3 length: 16 residues. Germline CDR1 SGHRS, CDR2 YFSETQ. V lost 4 bases to trimming and J lost 6 bases; unmatched junction nucleotides: 11. CDR3 coding DNA: TGCGCCAGCAGCCCGAGGGCTAGCGGGGCCATCAATGAGCAGTTCTTC. This codes for CASSPRASGAINEQFF.

J is TRBJ2-7 and V is TRBV18; 9 nucleotides line up with TRBD1. The CDR3 totals 16 residues. CDR1 KGHSH and CDR2 LQKENI come from the germline V gene. The V and J ends lost 6 bases and 2 bases, in that order; junction bases with no gene match: 11. The CDR3 protein is CASSGAGTGIPYEQYF. The CDR3 DNA is TGTGCCAGCTCTGGAGCCGGGACAGGGATTCCCTACGAGCAGTACTTC. Full variable domain (missing parts from reference TRBV18 and TRBJ2-7): NAGVMQNPRHLVRRRGQEARLRCSPMKGHSHVYWYRQLPEEGLKFMVYLQKENIIDESGMPKERFSAEFPKEGPSILRIQQVVRGDSAAYFCASSGAGTGIPYEQYFGPGTRLTVT.

CDR3 protein: CASSNPGESQPQHF. As DNA, the CDR3 is TGTGCCAGCTCAAATCCGGGGGAGTCTCAGCCCCAGCATTTT. The genes are TRBV7-2 and TRBJ1-5; tentatively, D is TRBD1 (5 bases). Trimming removed 8 bases at V and 6 bases at J, with 17 bases between. Germline CDR1 is SGHTA and CDR2 is FQGNSA. The CDR3 is made up of 14 amino acids. The full variable domain, with the rest looked up from reference TRBV7-2 and TRBJ1-5, is GAGVSQSPSNKVTEKGKDVELRCDPISGHTALYWYRQSLGQGLEFLIYFQGNSAPDKSGLPSDRFSAERTGGSVSTLTIQRTQQEDSAVYLCASSNPGESQPQHFGDGTRLSIL.

This chain uses TRBV4-1 with TRBJ1-1; 8 bases align to TRBD1. The length of the CDR3 is 19 residues. Germline values: CDR1 MGHRA, CDR2 YSYEKL. V lost 4 bases and J lost 5; bases outside the gene matches: 21. The CDR3 DNA sequence: TGCGCCAGCAGCCGGGACATGAGACAGGGGTCAGGGTTGAGGACTGAAGCTTTCTTT. Translating it yields CASSRDMRQGSGLRTEAFF.

This chain links TRBV28 with TRBJ2-7; unclear D gene. CDR1 and CDR2 (germline): MDHEN, SYDVKM. This CDR3 comprises 13 residues. V dropped 7 bases and J dropped 2 bases, with 12 bases sitting between them. The CDR3 DNA is TGTGCCAGCACCAAAACAGCAACCTACGAGCAGTACTTC. This gives the protein CASTKTATYEQYF.

This clone has just a few counts. The chain couples TRBV28 to TRBJ2-3; tentatively, D is TRBD1 (6 bases). Germline CDR1 reads MDHEN; CDR2 reads SYDVKM. V lost 6 bases, J lost 10 bases, and 14 bases lay in between. The CDR3 spans 12 residues. The CDR3 DNA reads as TGTGCCAGCAGCACAAGGAAGGGGGCGCAGTATTTT. Translation: CASSTRKGAQYF.

V usage is TRBV5-4 and J usage is TRBJ2-3, with 7 bases fitting TRBD1. This CDR3 has 14 residues. In germline, CDR1 is SGHNT, CDR2 YYREEE (reference sequence). V lost 4 bases, J lost 1 base, and 3 bases stayed unmatched. Written as DNA, the CDR3 is TGTGCCAGCAGCCTGACAGGGCGCACAGATACGCAGTATTTT. Encoded protein: CASSLTGRTDTQYF.

This clone was counted a few times. J is TRBJ2-2 and V is TRBV7-3; perhaps TRBD1 as D (6 bases). V lost 5 bases and J 0 bases, leaving 7 bases between the germline ends. Germline V gene data show CDR1 as SGHTA and CDR2 as FQGTGA. The CDR3 extends over 14 amino acids. CDR3 in DNA: TGTGCCAGCAGCCGGACAGCGAACACCGGGGAGCTGTTTTTT. It translates to CASSRTANTGELFF.

V usage is TRBV27 and J usage is TRBJ2-7, with D possibly being TRBD2 (5 bases). V was cut by 5 bases and J by 5 bases, with 16 bases left in between. This CDR3 region has 14 residues. The germline V gene encodes CDR1 MNHEY and CDR2 SMNVEV (reference sequence). The CDR3 bases are TGTGCCAGCAGTCTCAGCCTCTTCGGGGACGAGCAGTACTTC. Its protein is CASSLSLFGDEQYF.

This chain connects TRBV10-3 to TRBJ2-7; 8 bases line up with TRBD2. V shed 9 bases, J shed 2 bases, and the junction held 9 bases outside the gene matches. This CDR3 is 14 amino acids long. The V gene's germline CDR1 is ENHRY and CDR2 SYGVKD. CDR3 residues: CAIQKAGAPYEQYF. CDR3 DNA: TGTGCCATACAGAAAGCGGGAGCACCCTACGAGCAGTACTTC.

This clone was observed a few times. V usage is TRBV5-1 and J usage is TRBJ1-4; the D is unclear. CDR1 SGHRS and CDR2 YFSETQ come from the germline V gene. Trimming left V 1 base short and J 4 bases short, with 17 bases between. The CDR3 spans 17 residues. The CDR3 nucleotides read TGCGCCAGCAGCTTGAAGCCGTTGGGTCAGGTTAATGAAAAACTGTTTTTT. Translating it yields CASSLKPLGQVNEKLFF.

This clone occurred once. The chain uses TRBV7-2 and TRBJ2-5; D gene unclear. The closer fit of TRBJ2-7 to the DNA end suggests the J call may be wrong. The CDR3 extends over 13 amino acids. Germline lookup yields CDR1 SGHTA and CDR2 FQGNSA. Written as DNA, the CDR3 is TGTGCCAGCAGCTTAGGTGGGCCTTACGAGCAGTACTTC. This gives the protein CASSLGGPYEQYF.

Here the CDR3 reads CASSLAGGIQPQHF. The CDR3 nucleotides are TGCGCCAGCAGCTTGGCGGGGGGGATACAGCCCCAGCATTTT. The chain uses TRBV5-1 and TRBJ1-5; D may be TRBD1 (5 bases). The CDR3 loop spans 14 amino acids. Germline V gene data show CDR1 as SGHRS and CDR2 as YFSETQ. Trimming removed 0 bases at V and 7 bases at J, with 11 bases between.